This T cell receptor beta chain was recovered during a study of blood T cell repertoires in COVID-19. In the study overall: Some COVID-19 samples were acute and others convalescent; all came from the United States, Italy and Spain. PBMCs, B-cell-depleted T cells, or T cells provided the cDNA or gDNA that made up the material.

Some clones are missing from TCRdb's copy, which holds only in-frame ones; the method was immunoSEQ multiplex PCR. The table shows hundreds of thousands of clones, with roughly 88% occurring only once. The V gene lost 3 bases and the J gene lost 6 bases, with 21 bases spanning the gap. The V gene's germline CDR1 is SGHNT and CDR2 YENEEA. The CDR3 covers 17 residues. The sequencing input was peripheral blood. This receptor was taken from a woman aged 70-85 years with COVID-19, enrolled during active disease. The chain joins TRBV11-3 to TRBJ2-1; D is ambiguous. In nucleotides, the CDR3 is TGTGCCAGCAGCTTGCCGGGTGCTTACCGCTATGTCAATGAGCAGTTCTTC. This codes for CASSLPGAYRYVNEQFF.